This T cell receptor (beta chain) was recovered during a study of blood T cell repertoires in COVID-19 (dated by TCRdb to between 2020 and 2021). Study-wide context: Samples covering the acute and convalescent phases of COVID-19 were provided by collaborators in the United States, Italy and Spain. Nearly every sample came with metadata listing a de-identified subject ID, COVID-19 status, age in years and sex. The repertoires were made available in a free public database intended to serve as a resource for research on the immune response to SARS-CoV-2. The dataset comprised deeply sampled blood TCRbeta repertoires from subjects exposed to, actively infected with, or recovered from COVID-19. Where available, HLA class I and class II types were obtained from metadata supplied by the sample provider rather than from assay-based typing. The prospective study material was composed of cDNA or gDNA derived from T cells, B-cell-depleted T cells, or PBMCs. The samples were drawn from the first 160 participants of the ongoing ImmuneRACE study and from 950 to 1,500 subjects provided by 6 global collaborators. What the work shows at the level of the full study, not this receptor alone: How much clinical and demographic metadata was included differed by source and by participant, and the metadata was provided uncurated.

Enrolling through a virtual design, the prospective study's participants ranged in age from roughly 18 to 89 years and lived across 24 United States geographic areas. Cohort assignment in the prospective study relied on participant-reported clinical history from a screening survey and a study questionnaire. Recovered participants in ImmuneRACE Cohort 3 were defined as having two consecutive negative NP/OP PCR tests, clearance from a healthcare professional, or resolution of symptoms. Each participant in the prospective study had whole blood, serum and a nasopharyngeal or oropharyngeal swab collected by mobile phlebotomists. Prospective study participants could optionally give additional blood draws and questionnaires over a roughly 2-month period. Before DNA extraction, blood samples from the prospective study were shipped at room temperature or frozen. TCRbeta CDR3 regions were amplified from genomic DNA using the immunoSEQ Assay, a bias-controlled multiplex PCR. The authors' pipeline ran thus. Nucleated cell counts per sample were estimated from amplification of reference gene primers within the assay. To quantify the absolute abundance of each unique TCRbeta CDR3 rearrangement, sequence reads were collapsed and filtered. Productive Simpson clonality was computed per sample as the square root of Simpson's diversity index over productive rearrangements. TCRdb took over this immuneACCESS table, retaining in-frame rearrangements with V and J assigned. Such tables are incomplete; in checked studies, under half of the missing clones stem from an unresolved V gene, and the remainder is unexplained. V, J and clone size are those of that table, while D and trimming were read from the DNA. Across this sample there are fewer than 350,000 clones, with 80% to 90% seen only once. The ten top clones hold around 2.2% of the sample.

Regarding this clone: The specificity of this receptor is unknown. One base away there is no much larger clone; base qualities are not given.

The CDR3 covers 12 residues, taking in both the cysteine and the phenylalanine. Only the CDR3 DNA stays, 36 bases, in frame from base 1. Trimming leaves V shorter by 6 bases and J shorter by 5 bases, with the junction holding 1 base beyond the gene matches. Sequenced sample: PBMCs or T cells enriched from blood (not recorded which). The chain is encoded by TRBV12-3 or TRBV12-4 joined to TRBJ1-1; the central 9 bases match TRBD1. This TCR derives from a man aged 30-40 years who had recovered from COVID-19. The CDR3 region has the sequence CASRGQGTEAFF. The bases are TGTGCCAGCAGGGGACAGGGAACTGAAGCTTTCTTT.